What follows are 22 T cell receptor beta chains derived from one specimen sequenced in a study of CXCR4 blockade with PD-1 therapy in pancreatic cancer. Profiling relied on immunoSEQ multiplex PCR, and the TCRdb table lists in-frame clones only, not all of them. The sample contains about 5,200 clones, approximately 52% of which appear only once. Specimen: tumor tissue. These receptors were collected from a human donor with pancreatic ductal adenocarcinoma.

This clone was seen a handful of times. Sequence at one end of the junction differs from germline and may be a read error. V gene TRBV30 combines with J gene TRBJ1-1, with no clear D. The CDR3 consists of 11 residues. Germline V lookup: CDR1 GTSNPN, CDR2 SVGIG (reference sequence). The CDR3 DNA reads as TGTGCCTGGGATAAGAACACTGAAGCTTTTTTT. Its translation: CAWDKNTEAFF.

The chain uses TRBV19 and TRBJ2-3, with 12 nucleotides matching TRBD2. Per the germline V gene, CDR1 is LNHDA and CDR2 is SQIVND (reference sequence). The V gene end was trimmed by 4 bases and the J gene end by 1 base; junction bases not matched to a gene: 0. The CDR3 loop spans 15 amino acids. The CDR3 region has the DNA TGTGCCAGTAGTAGGACTAGCGGGGGCACAGATACGCAGTATTTT. Its translation is CASSRTSGGTDTQYF.

This chain's CDR3 is CARYQTGAFRGYTF. The CDR3 DNA reads TGTGCCAGGTATCAAACCGGGGCCTTTAGGGGCTACACCTTC. This chain uses TRBV6-8 with TRBJ1-2; tentative D call: TRBD1 (5 bases). This CDR3 contains 14 residues. V was trimmed by 9 bases and J by 8 bases, leaving 22 bases between them. The V gene's germline CDR1 is MNHGY and CDR2 SAAAGT.

The chain combines TRBV28 with TRBJ2-7; D uncertain. Looked up from germline, CDR1 is MDHEN and CDR2 is SYDVKM. Trimming pared 5 bases from V and 4 bases from J, leaving 15 bases between. The CDR3 length is 14 residues. In nucleotides, the CDR3 is TGTGCCAGCAGTACGACCTCGAACGGTTACGAGCAGTACTTC. It codes for CASSTTSNGYEQYF. Complete variable domain (other parts from reference TRBV28 and TRBJ2-7): DVKVTQSSRYLVKRTGEKVFLECVQDMDHENMFWYRQDPGLGLRLIYFSYDVKMKEKGDIPEGYSVSREKKERFSLILESASTNQTSMYLCASSTTSNGYEQYFGPGTRLTVT.

The rearrangement links TRBV30 to TRBJ2-5; unclear D gene. V lost 0 bases and J 5 bases, leaving 13 bases between the germline ends. The CDR3 is made up of 14 amino acids. Germline CDR1 and CDR2: GTSNPN and SVGIG (reference sequence). The CDR3: CAWSVPGVGETQYF. The CDR3 coding sequence is TGTGCCTGGAGTGTACCCGGTGTGGGGGAGACCCAGTACTTC. Based on the CDR3 plus reference TRBV30 and TRBJ2-5, the full variable domain is SQTIHQWPATLVQPVGSPLSLECTVEGTSNPNLYWYRQAAGRGLQLLFYSVGIGQISSEVPQNLSASRPQDRQFILSSKKLLLSDSGFYLCAWSVPGVGETQYFGPGTRLLVL.

The chain employs TRBV18 and TRBJ1-4, with a weak D call TRBD1 (6 bases). This CDR3 has 14 residues. Germline-derived CDR1 and CDR2 are KGHSH and LQKENI. Trimming removed 6 bases from V and 7 bases from J, with 15 bases in between. CDR3 DNA: TGTGCCAGCTCCCAAACAGGGTCGGGTGAAAAACTGTTTTTT. It encodes CASSQTGSGEKLFF.

The chain couples TRBV18 to TRBJ2-3; 8 bases fit TRBD2. This CDR3 has 12 amino acids. Trimming removed 5 bases from V and 5 bases from J; junction bases left unmatched: 0. Germline V gene sequence: CDR1 KGHSH, CDR2 LQKENI. CDR3: CASSGTRDTQYF. CDR3 DNA sequence: TGTGCCAGCTCAGGGACTAGAGATACGCAGTATTTT.

This clone was observed a few times. This sequence joins TRBV18 and TRBJ2-7, with TRBD1 identical over 8 bases. With V trimmed by 4 bases and J by 4 bases, 3 bases remained unmatched. Germline CDR1 KGHSH, CDR2 LQKENI. The CDR3 contains 13 residues. This CDR3 reads CASSRGQVYEQYF. In DNA, the CDR3 is TGTGCCAGCTCACGGGGACAGGTTTACGAGCAGTACTTC.

CDR3 loop: CASSSTWGALGGNTEAFF. For the CDR3, the DNA is TGTGCCAGCAGTTCGACGTGGGGGGCGCTGGGCGGGAACACTGAAGCTTTCTTT. V and J are TRBV28 and TRBJ1-1; a possible D gene is TRBD1 (6 bases). Trimming took 4 bases from V and 1 from J, leaving 22 bases between them. Per germline, CDR1 MDHEN and CDR2 SYDVKM. This CDR3 comprises 18 residues.

The chain couples TRBV6-8 to TRBJ2-3; D possibly corresponds to TRBD2 (5 bases). Germline V gene lookup returns CDR1 MNHGY and CDR2 SAAAGT. The CDR3 covers 15 residues. V was clipped by 6 bases and J by 5 bases, with 18 bases between them. The CDR3 region has the DNA TGTGCCAGCAGGATCGGGAATATCTGGAGAGATACGCAGTATTTT. Its protein product is CASRIGNIWRDTQYF.

This clone was seen more than once but under ten times. The chain employs TRBV19 and TRBJ2-3, with 7 bases that match TRBD1. V shed 5 bases, J shed 5 bases, and the junction held 7 bases outside the gene matches. There are 14 residues in the CDR3. In germline, CDR1 is LNHDA, CDR2 SQIVND (reference sequence). The CDR3 reads CASSSRQGRDTQYF. The CDR3 DNA sequence: TGTGCCAGTAGTTCACGACAGGGTCGAGATACGCAGTATTTT.

Only a few counts were recorded for this clone. The CDR3 region is CASSLQREADTQYF. The CDR3 DNA follows: TGTGCCAGCAGCTTACAGCGGGAGGCAGATACGCAGTATTTT. The rearrangement links TRBV11-3 to TRBJ2-3; TRBD2 matches 9 bases. The CDR3 length is 14 residues. V lost 2 bases to trimming and J lost 4 bases; unmatched junction nucleotides: 1. Germline assignment: CDR1 SGHNT and CDR2 YENEEA.

In this sample, this clone turned up a few times. This chain uses TRBV6-8 with TRBJ2-1, with TRBD1 matching 8 bases. V gave up 5 bases and J gave up 6 bases; unmatched junction bases: 9. The CDR3 extends over 15 amino acids. Germline V gene sequence: CDR1 MNHGY, CDR2 SAAAGT. The CDR3 reads CASSPSGQGINEQFF. The CDR3 region has the DNA TGTGCCAGCAGTCCCTCCGGACAGGGAATCAATGAGCAGTTCTTC.

V and J are TRBV19 and TRBJ1-2; D might be TRBD1 (6 bases). The CDR3 extends over 16 amino acids. The ends were cut back, 2 bases at V and 4 bases at J, with 17 bases in the middle. Germline values: CDR1 LNHDA, CDR2 SQIVND (reference sequence). The DNA of the CDR3 is TGTGCCAGTAGTATACCGTCAGCGACAGGAATCTATGGCTACACCTTC. Its translation: CASSIPSATGIYGYTF.

This clone was found a few times. This sequence joins TRBV15 and TRBJ2-3, with 9 positions matching TRBD2. Per germline, CDR1 LNHNV and CDR2 YYDKDF (reference sequence). This CDR3 spans 16 amino acids. V was clipped by 0 bases and J by 4 bases; unmatched bases: 5. The CDR3 region is CATSRDGLASADTQYF. The CDR3, as DNA: TGTGCCACCAGCAGAGATGGACTAGCGAGTGCAGATACGCAGTATTTT.

V is TRBV28 and J is TRBJ2-7, with no clear D. Germline CDR1 and CDR2: MDHEN and SYDVKM. The CDR3 sequence is 14 residues long. The V end lost 5 bases, the J end lost 6 bases, and 17 bases lay between the germline ends. The CDR3 sequence: CASSPPLEAAEQYF. CDR3 nucleotide sequence: TGTGCCAGCAGTCCACCCCTCGAGGCGGCCGAGCAGTACTTC.

The sample holds a few counts of this clone. V is TRBV6-8 and J is TRBJ1-4; unclear D gene. This CDR3 has 13 residues. In germline, CDR1 is MNHGY, CDR2 SAAAGT. V was pared by 2 bases and J by 6 bases, with 7 bases between. This CDR3 reads CASSYRRDEKLFF. The CDR3 region has the DNA TGTGCCAGCAGTTACCGCCGGGATGAAAAACTGTTTTTT.

This clone was recorded only once. This chain connects TRBV18 to TRBJ2-1; D possibly uses TRBD1 or TRBD2 (6 bases each). Germline loops: CDR1 KGHSH, CDR2 LQKENI. V was pared by 3 bases and J by 8 bases, with 17 bases between. The CDR3 is 15 amino acids. The CDR3 bases are TGTGCCAGCTCACCCCGGACAGTTGCTAGCGATGAGCAGTTCTTC. As protein: CASSPRTVASDEQFF.

The rearrangement joins TRBV28 to TRBJ2-1; 9 nucleotides agree with TRBD2. The CDR3 consists of 15 residues. Germline V gene lookup returns CDR1 MDHEN and CDR2 SYDVKM. J gave up 5 bases and V 2 bases, and 4 bases lay outside the gene matches. The CDR3 DNA is TGTGCCAGCAGTTTAGGGGCTAGCGGGGACAATGAGCAGTTCTTC. Its protein product is CASSLGASGDNEQFF.

The V gene is TRBV9, the J gene TRBJ2-6, with a possible D match to TRBD2 (6 bases). V lost 5 bases and J lost 0, with 15 bases in between. This CDR3 contains 17 residues. CDR1 is SGDLS, CDR2 YYNGEE, per germline. The CDR3 loop is CASSEGGDRSGANVLTF. In DNA form, the CDR3 reads TGTGCCAGCAGTGAAGGCGGGGACCGCTCTGGGGCCAACGTCCTGACTTTC.

The chain links TRBV25-1 to TRBJ2-5; D perhaps matches TRBD2 (6 bases). Trimming removed 8 bases from V and 7 bases from J, with 14 bases in between. Looked up from germline, CDR1 is MGHDK and CDR2 is SYGVNS. The CDR3 spans 12 residues. CDR3 in amino acids: CASRGGYRTQYF. As DNA, the CDR3 is TGTGCCAGCCGTGGGGGGTACCGGACCCAGTACTTC.

The CDR3 spells CASTQSTGFEAFF. Here the CDR3 DNA reads TGTGCCAGCACCCAGTCGACAGGTTTTGAAGCTTTCTTT. This sequence joins TRBV6-8 and TRBJ1-1; D is possibly TRBD1 (6 bases). Trimming took off 7 bases at V and 7 bases at J, with 16 bases between the two ends. This CDR3 is built from 13 residues. Germline loops: CDR1 MNHGY, CDR2 SAAAGT.